A single sample is the source of the 28 T cell receptor beta chains below, sequenced in a study of response to subunit inactivated influenza vaccine. TCRdb redid the calling of the RT-PCR reads with MiXCR, one entry per CDR3 protein. The table has hundreds of thousands of distinct CDR3 sequences, approximately 7.7% seen once. The sample in question was PBMCs from blood, obtained roughly 24 months after vaccination. All receptors come from a man aged 50-75 years who received an inactivated influenza vaccine.

This clonotype was counted a few times. The chain uses TRBV2 and TRBJ2-5, with 7 bases lining up with TRBD2. CDR1 and CDR2 from the germline V gene are SNHLY and FYNNEI. This CDR3 is 15 amino acids long. V lost 6 bases and J lost 5; bases outside the gene matches: 12. CDR3 sequence reads: CASRLPRSGVETQYF. The CDR3 DNA reads as TGTGCCAGCAGGTTACCACGGAGCGGGGTCGAGACCCAGTACTTC.

The chain couples TRBV2 to TRBJ1-1; D uncertain. The CDR3 has 15 residues. Trimming took off 1 base at V and 3 bases at J, with 12 bases between the two ends. The germline V gene has CDR1 SNHLY and CDR2 FYNNEI. Written as DNA, the CDR3 is TGTGCCAGCAGTGAAGGGCAAGAGGGCTACACTGAAGCTTTCTTT. Translated: CASSEGQEGYTEAFF.

This clonotype was picked up a small number of times. The rearrangement joins TRBV20-1 to TRBJ2-7; a possible D gene is TRBD2 (5 bases). The CDR3 is made up of 12 amino acids. Germline CDR1 DFQATT, CDR2 SNEGSKA (reference sequence). Between the trimmed V and J ends, which lost 0 bases and 6 bases, there was a span of 9 bases. The chain's CDR3 is CSARDWEREQYF. The DNA for the CDR3 is TGCAGTGCTAGAGATTGGGAGCGCGAGCAGTACTTC.

Many counts were recorded for this clonotype. V is TRBV7-8 and J is TRBJ1-1; D unresolved. Trimming shortened V by 1 base and J by 6 bases, and 12 bases separated the two germline ends. The CDR3 totals 14 residues. Germline-derived CDR1 and CDR2 are SGHVS and FQNEAQ. The CDR3 reads CASSLVVWDSEAFF. CDR3 nucleotides: TGTGCCAGCAGCTTAGTGGTGTGGGATTCTGAAGCTTTCTTT.

By sample fraction, this clonotype is medium-sized (0.01 to 0.1%). The V gene is TRBV7-6, the J gene TRBJ2-2, with D perhaps TRBD2 (6 bases). The CDR3 contains 18 residues. Germline V gene sequence: CDR1 SGHVS, CDR2 FNYEAQ. The V gene lost 0 bases and the J gene lost 0 bases, with 14 bases spanning the gap. The CDR3 DNA follows: TGTGCCAGCAGCTTAGCGGGTTTTGGCGGGGCGAACACCGGGGAGCTGTTTTTT. Its protein product is CASSLAGFGGANTGELFF.

This clonotype occurred many times. The rearrangement joins TRBV16 to TRBJ2-1; 10 bases are shared with TRBD2. J lost 1 base, V lost 2 bases, and 2 bases had no gene match. Germline V gene data show CDR1 as KGHSY and CDR2 as FQNENV. The CDR3 is made up of 16 amino acids. The CDR3 sequence is CASSQLSGGSYNEQFF. CDR3 sequence (DNA): TGTGCCAGCAGCCAACTTAGCGGGGGGTCCTACAATGAGCAGTTCTTC.

This clonotype was detected a few times. The chain carries TRBV12-3 or TRBV12-4 and TRBJ2-1; no reliable D call. The CDR3 covers 13 residues. V shed 6 bases and J shed 3 bases, with 9 bases lying between them. The CDR3 is CASSPKSYNEQFF. CDR3 nucleotides: TGTGCCAGCAGCCCGAAGAGCTACAATGAGCAGTTCTTC.

This clonotype appeared a few times. The rearrangement uses TRBV19 and TRBJ2-7, with D hard to call. Germline CDR1 LNHDA, CDR2 SQIVND (reference sequence). This CDR3 has 14 residues. Trimming took off 5 bases at V and 1 base at J, with 12 bases between the two ends. CDR3: CASSPLDSSYEQYF. The CDR3 nucleotides read TGTGCCAGTAGTCCATTAGACTCTTCCTACGAGCAGTACTTC.

This clonotype was seen a few times. This chain links TRBV6-1 with TRBJ2-7, with 7 bases aligning to TRBD1. The V segment lost 6 bases and the J segment 9 bases; nucleotides outside the gene matches: 20. Germline values: CDR1 MNHNS, CDR2 SASEGT. There are 16 residues in the CDR3. This chain's CDR3 is CASRRDRAAPYERQYF. The CDR3 nucleotides read TGTGCCAGCAGAAGAGACAGGGCCGCGCCCTACGAGCGGCAGTACTTC.

V and J are TRBV28 and TRBJ2-1; perhaps TRBD1 as D (6 bases). The CDR3 contains 16 residues. Germline V CDR1 and CDR2: MDHEN, SYDVKM. Trimming cost V 2 bases and J 8 bases, with 19 bases left between them. The CDR3 DNA sequence: TGTGCCAGCAGTTTAGGGGCAGGAGACAGGCAAGATGAGCAGTTCTTC. Translation: CASSLGAGDRQDEQFF.

CDR3 DNA: TGTGCCAGCAGTTTGGAGCCAGCAGGTAGCAATCAGCCCCAGCATTTT. It codes for CASSLEPAGSNQPQHF. The V call is TRBV28, the J call TRBJ1-5; unclear D gene. The length of the CDR3 is 16 residues. CDR1 is MDHEN, CDR2 SYDVKM, per germline. The V and J ends lost 3 bases and 0 bases respectively, with 12 bases between them.

This clonotype was seen more than once but under ten times. The chain carries TRBV3-1 and TRBJ2-6; 8 positions match TRBD2. Germline-derived CDR1 and CDR2 are LGHDT and YNNKEL (reference sequence). J was trimmed by 2 bases and V by 5 bases; bases with no gene match: 11. The CDR3 extends over 18 amino acids. The CDR3, as DNA: TGTGCCAGCAGCTTGTCCTTCGGGGGGGGCGCTGGGGCCAACGTCCTGACTTTC. Translated: CASSLSFGGGAGANVLTF.

This clonotype appeared a few times. This rearrangement joins TRBV10-1 to TRBJ2-7; no firm D call. Germline loops: CDR1 WNHNN, CDR2 SYGVQD (reference sequence). The CDR3 runs to 14 residues. Trimming stripped 0 bases from V and 0 bases from J, with 6 bases between. CDR3 in DNA: TGCGCCAGCAGTGAGTCCTGGAACTCCTACGAGCAGTACTTC. Translating gives CASSESWNSYEQYF.

The sample holds many counts of this clonotype. V is TRBV20-1 and J is TRBJ2-5, with 8 bases that match TRBD2. Germline values: CDR1 DFQATT, CDR2 SNEGSKA (reference sequence). The CDR3 has 16 residues. The V segment lost 1 base and the J segment 1 base; nucleotides outside the gene matches: 8. The CDR3 sequence: CSARGQRGYLQETQYF. DNA for the CDR3: TGCAGTGCTAGAGGCCAGCGGGGGTACCTCCAAGAGACCCAGTACTTC.

This clonotype was seen a few times. This rearrangement joins TRBV5-6 to TRBJ2-5; 12 nucleotides line up with TRBD2. J gave up 3 bases and V 0 bases, and 3 bases lay outside the gene matches. Germline V gene sequence: CDR1 SGHDT, CDR2 YYEEEE. The CDR3 is made up of 16 amino acids. The DNA of the CDR3 is TGTGCCAGCAGCTTGGGCTCTAGCGGGGGGGAAGAGACCCAGTACTTC. As protein: CASSLGSSGGEETQYF.

This clonotype was counted only a few times. This chain links TRBV24-1 with TRBJ2-2, with 9 bases fitting TRBD1. CDR3 length equals 14 residues. CDR1 and CDR2 from the germline V gene are KGHDR and SFDVKD. V was pared by 6 bases and J by 3 bases, with 1 base of the junction left unmatched. The CDR3 DNA reads as TGTGCCACCAGTCGGACAGGGGACACCGGGGAGCTGTTTTTT. It codes for CATSRTGDTGELFF.

In this sample, this clonotype turned up many times. The chain joins TRBV12-3 or TRBV12-4 to TRBJ2-1, with 16 bases matching TRBD2. J gave up 2 bases and V 7 bases, and 11 bases lay outside the gene matches. The CDR3 length is 19 residues. The DNA for the CDR3 is TGTGCCAGCATTCACGGGACTAGCGGGAGGGCCCAAGCCTACAATGAGCAGTTCTTC. This gives the protein CASIHGTSGRAQAYNEQFF.

This chain uses TRBV28 with TRBJ2-5; D unresolved. Germline CDR1 reads MDHEN; CDR2 reads SYDVKM. The CDR3 length is 12 residues. V dropped 3 bases and J dropped 4 bases, with 6 bases sitting between them. The CDR3 loop reads CASSFSLETQYF. CDR3 DNA sequence: TGTGCCAGCAGTTTTTCTCTAGAGACCCAGTACTTC.

This clonotype appeared a few times. The rearrangement joins TRBV29-1 to TRBJ1-1; D is undetermined. There are 13 residues in the CDR3. Germline V gene data show CDR1 as SQVTM and CDR2 as ANQGSEA. Deletions cut 7 bases from V and 4 bases from J, with 16 bases between. The chain's CDR3 is CSALRGRGTEAFF. The CDR3 DNA follows: TGCAGCGCCCTGCGTGGCCGGGGCACTGAAGCTTTCTTT.

The V call is TRBV10-3, the J call TRBJ1-1; 7 bases match TRBD1. The V gene's germline CDR1 is ENHRY and CDR2 SYGVKD. Trimming took 6 bases from V and 2 from J; bases not matched to a gene: 6. The CDR3 sequence is 14 residues long. The CDR3 bases are TGTGCCATCAGAAGACAGGGCGATAACACTGAAGCTTTCTTT. Its translation: CAIRRQGDNTEAFF.

This clonotype was detected a few times. The gene calls are TRBV10-3 and TRBJ1-1, with 9 bases identical to TRBD1. The CDR3 runs to 15 residues. J was trimmed by 3 bases and V by 4 bases; bases with no gene match: 6. CDR1 ENHRY and CDR2 SYGVKD come from the germline V gene. The DNA for the CDR3 is TGTGCCATCAGTGGGACAGGGGCAGGGGACACTGAAGCTTTCTTT. Translating gives CAISGTGAGDTEAFF.

This clonotype was detected many times. The chain combines TRBV9 with TRBJ2-3; 11 bases agree with TRBD2. The CDR3 has 15 amino acids. CDR1 and CDR2 (germline): SGDLS, YYNGEE. The V gene end was trimmed by 4 bases and the J gene end by 2 bases; junction bases not matched to a gene: 3. This chain's CDR3 is CASSTSGSPTDTQYF. The CDR3 bases are TGTGCCAGCAGCACTAGCGGGAGTCCCACAGATACGCAGTATTTT.

V usage is TRBV20-1 and J usage is TRBJ2-3; 8 bases align to TRBD2. Germline-derived CDR1 and CDR2 are DFQATT and SNEGSKA (reference sequence). The CDR3 runs 12 residues. V lost 5 bases and J lost 5; bases outside the gene matches: 3. The CDR3 region has the DNA TGCAGTGCTTCGGGAGGGAAAGATACGCAGTATTTT. Protein sequence: CSASGGKDTQYF.

The table lists this clonotype with a few counts. The chain joins TRBV18 to TRBJ2-3; 7 positions match TRBD2. V lost 1 base and J lost 0; bases outside the gene matches: 1. Germline CDR1 and CDR2: KGHSH and LQKENI. The CDR3 covers 15 residues. The CDR3 bases are TGTGCCAGCTCACCACGGGGACTAAGCACAGATACGCAGTATTTT. This sequence encodes CASSPRGLSTDTQYF.

This clonotype was seen many times. The CDR3 DNA reads as TGTGCCAGCAGTTTGCTGGGTGGCTACACCTTC. Translated, it gives CASSLLGGYTF. The V gene is TRBV12-3 or TRBV12-4, the J gene TRBJ1-2; D is uncertain. Trimming left V 3 bases short and J 7 bases short, with 6 bases between. The CDR3 has 11 amino acids.

Of note for this clonotype: Sequence at one end of the junction differs from germline and may be a read error. J is TRBJ2-1 and V is TRBV6-5; 10 nucleotides match TRBD2. The CDR3 sequence is 12 residues long. Germline assignment: CDR1 MNHEY and CDR2 SVGAGI. The CDR3 sequence is CASSSSGGAGIF. CDR3 bases: TGTGCCAGCTCTTCAAGCGGGGGGGCCGGCATCTTC.

This clonotype was counted a few times. The V gene is TRBV20-1, the J gene TRBJ1-2; TRBD1 matches 9 bases. The CDR3 covers 14 residues. V trimming: 5 bases; J trimming: 7 bases; junction bases outside the gene matches: 11. Germline assignment: CDR1 DFQATT and CDR2 SNEGSKA (reference sequence). The chain's CDR3 is CSADPGQGISGYTF. CDR3 nucleotide sequence: TGCAGTGCTGATCCGGGACAGGGAATCTCTGGCTACACCTTC.

There are many counts of this clonotype. The rearrangement joins TRBV14 to TRBJ2-2; D is unclear. The germline V gene has CDR1 SGHDN and CDR2 FVKESK. This CDR3 region has 18 residues. V was clipped by 8 bases and J by 1 base, with 23 bases between them. CDR3 DNA: TGTGCCAGCCTTCGTGTCGGGTGGCCCCACCAGAACACCGGGGAGCTGTTTTTT. Translated, it gives CASLRVGWPHQNTGELFF.